Below, 8 T cell receptor beta chains from the same sample are listed, as sequenced in a study of sequential checkpoint blockade in melanoma. As for treatment: randomized to nivolumab then ipilimumab (arm A) or the reverse (arm B). TCRdb's table, derived via immunoSEQ multiplex PCR, lists solely in-frame clones and lacks some. The sample has 5,000 or so clones; approximately 19% are singletons. Sample: tumor tissue (inferred from file names), taken from a patient given nivolumab and ipilimumab in sequence. The receptors were gathered from a human donor with melanoma.

This clone was picked up a small number of times. The rearrangement uses TRBV6-8 and TRBJ1-1; 7 nucleotides agree with TRBD1. Germline lookup yields CDR1 MNHGY and CDR2 SAAAGT. The CDR3 covers 14 residues. V dropped 6 bases and J dropped 3; count of bases not matched to a gene: 7. CDR3 sequence reads: CASSRGGSDTEAFF. The CDR3 DNA sequence: TGTGCCAGCAGCAGGGGGGGTAGCGACACTGAAGCTTTCTTT.

The chain employs TRBV5-1 and TRBJ2-7; 7 positions match TRBD1. Trimming took 3 bases from V and 2 from J; bases not matched to a gene: 5. Germline CDR1 is SGHRS and CDR2 is YFSETQ. The CDR3 sequence is 14 residues long. This CDR3 reads CASSSGTATYEQYF. CDR3 coding DNA: TGCGCCAGCAGCTCAGGGACAGCTACCTACGAGCAGTACTTC. Filled out from reference TRBV5-1 and TRBJ2-7, the complete variable domain reads KAGVTQTPRYLIKTRGQQVTLSCSPISGHRSVSWYQQTPGQGLQFLFEYFSETQRNKGNFPGRFSGRQFSNSRSEMNVSTLELGDSALYLCASSSGTATYEQYFGPGTRLTVT.

This clone has more than one count but fewer than ten. This chain uses TRBV19 with TRBJ2-1; 13 bases map to TRBD2. The CDR3 consists of 13 residues. Germline CDR1 and CDR2: LNHDA and SQIVND (reference sequence). With 5 bases clipped from V and 10 bases from J, the junction kept 2 bases outside the gene matches. The CDR3 loop is CASSSGLAGEQFF. CDR3 bases: TGTGCCAGTAGTTCGGGACTAGCGGGGGAGCAGTTCTTC. The whole variable domain, remainder taken from reference TRBV19 and TRBJ2-1, is DGGITQSPKYLFRKEGQNVTLSCEQNLNHDAMYWYRQDPGQGLRLIYYSQIVNDFQKGDIAEGYSVSREKKESFPLTVTSAQKNPTAFYLCASSSGLAGEQFFGPGTRLTVL.

This clone was seen a few times. This chain joins TRBV19 and TRBJ2-5, with D unclear. Germline V gives CDR1 LNHDA, CDR2 SQIVND (reference sequence). This CDR3 is 13 amino acids long. V lost 3 bases, J lost 0 bases, and 5 bases lay in between. The CDR3 DNA reads TGTGCCAGTAGTATGTATTACCAAGAGACCCAGTACTTC. Translation: CASSMYYQETQYF.

The chain combines TRBV5-1 with TRBJ2-5, with TRBD2 matching 11 bases. V trimming: 2 bases; J trimming: 3 bases; junction bases outside the gene matches: 3. The CDR3 has 15 amino acids. Germline CDR1 reads SGHRS; CDR2 reads YFSETQ. The CDR3 spells CASSFGTSGEETQYF. For the CDR3, the DNA is TGCGCCAGCAGCTTCGGGACTAGCGGTGAAGAGACCCAGTACTTC. The full variable domain, its missing parts supplied by reference TRBV5-1 and TRBJ2-5, is KAGVTQTPRYLIKTRGQQVTLSCSPISGHRSVSWYQQTPGQGLQFLFEYFSETQRNKGNFPGRFSGRQFSNSRSEMNVSTLELGDSALYLCASSFGTSGEETQYFGPGTRLLVL.

This clone was detected a few times. The J gene is TRBJ1-3, the V gene TRBV28; the D gene is possibly TRBD1 (5 bases). The V and J ends lost 4 bases and 0 bases respectively, with 7 bases between them. The germline V gene has CDR1 MDHEN and CDR2 SYDVKM. This CDR3 comprises 14 residues. The CDR3 is CASSWGGSGNTIYF. For the CDR3, the DNA is TGTGCCAGCAGTTGGGGGGGCTCTGGAAACACCATATATTTT.

The chain combines TRBV6-7 with TRBJ2-7; 7 nucleotides match TRBD2. TRBV6-7 falls under the ORF class, with uncertain function. This CDR3 region has 14 residues. V was pared by 5 bases and J by 4 bases, with 8 bases of the junction left unmatched. CDR3 sequence: CASSEVRGTYEQYF. The CDR3 DNA is TGTGCCAGCAGTGAAGTGCGGGGGACTTACGAGCAGTACTTC.

In this sample, this clone turned up a few times. The chain couples TRBV6-8 to TRBJ1-5; D is unresolved. The CDR3 consists of 17 residues. Trimming stripped 0 bases from V and 4 bases from J, with 16 bases between. Germline CDR1 and CDR2: MNHGY and SAAAGT. The CDR3 coding sequence is TGTGCCAGCAGTTACTCTAGCGGCCCACTCGCAAATCAGCCCCAGCATTTT. This encodes CASSYSSGPLANQPQHF.